This T cell receptor beta chain was recorded in a study of cytomegalovirus exposure and HLA in healthy donors. The study's findings and limits: Follow-up analysis found HLA locus-dependent TCR association rates, highest for DRB1 and lowest for HLA-C.

Worth noting for this clone: Its target is not known.

PCR used 60 Vbeta primers and 13 Jbeta primers. Produced via immunoSEQ multiplex PCR; TCRdb's table is partial and in-frame only. The data contain approximately 240,000 clones, around 80% of them seen just once; the ten biggest clones take up over 0.5%. The V and J ends lost 0 bases and 3 bases respectively, with 9 bases between them. The germline V gene has CDR1 MGHRA and CDR2 YSYEKL. The length of the CDR3 is 15 residues. This TCR came from a woman in her thirties or forties in good health and CMV-seronegative. What was sequenced was PBMCs. The rearrangement joins TRBV4-1 to TRBJ1-3; D perhaps matches TRBD1 (5 bases). The CDR3 is CASSQESGGGNTIYF. CDR3 nucleotide sequence: TGCGCCAGCAGCCAAGAGTCCGGGGGTGGAAACACCATATATTTT.